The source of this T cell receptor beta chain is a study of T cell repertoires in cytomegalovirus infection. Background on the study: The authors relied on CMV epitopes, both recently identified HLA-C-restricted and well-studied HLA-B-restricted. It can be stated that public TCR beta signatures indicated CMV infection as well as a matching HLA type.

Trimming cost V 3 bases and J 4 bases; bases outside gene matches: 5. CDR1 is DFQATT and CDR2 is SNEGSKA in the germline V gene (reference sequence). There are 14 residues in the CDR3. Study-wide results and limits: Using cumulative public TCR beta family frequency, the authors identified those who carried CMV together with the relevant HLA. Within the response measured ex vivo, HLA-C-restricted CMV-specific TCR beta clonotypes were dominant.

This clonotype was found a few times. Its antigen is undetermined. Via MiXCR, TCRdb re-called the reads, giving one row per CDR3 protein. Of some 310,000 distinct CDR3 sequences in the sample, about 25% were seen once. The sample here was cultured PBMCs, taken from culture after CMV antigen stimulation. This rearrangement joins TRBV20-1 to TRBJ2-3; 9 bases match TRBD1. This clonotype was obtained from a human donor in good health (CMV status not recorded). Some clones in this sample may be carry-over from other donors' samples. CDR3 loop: CSARQQGASDTQYF. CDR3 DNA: TGCAGTGCTAGGCAACAGGGGGCCTCAGATACGCAGTATTTT.